The 5 T cell receptor beta chains presented below share a single source sample, sequenced in a study of blood T cells in healthy people across ages. A sample-barcoded 5' primer and a J-beta primer mix were used in a second PCR of roughly 6 to 11 cycles. TCRdb reanalysed the 5' RACE reads using MiXCR and keeps one entry per CDR3 protein. The data contain more than 1,000,000 distinct CDR3 sequences, around 27% of them singletons. This sample also belongs to another study, concerning T cells of mothers and their children.

The sample taken for sequencing was blood. The source is a girl under 10 years old in good health.

This clonotype was counted only a few times. The V gene is TRBV28, the J gene TRBJ2-5; D not resolved. The J call may be in error: the DNA end matches TRBJ2-1 better. CDR3 length equals 14 residues. CDR1 is MDHEN, CDR2 SYDVKM, per germline. The CDR3 DNA reads TGTGCCAGCAGTTTCTTCCCCACTGGCGAAGAGCAGTTCTTC. Translation: CASSFFPTGEEQFF.

The gene calls are TRBV20-1 and TRBJ1-3; D is ambiguous. CDR1 and CDR2 from the germline V gene are DFQATT and SNEGSKA (reference sequence). This CDR3 comprises 13 residues. V lost 6 bases and J lost 2, with 11 bases in between. DNA of the CDR3: TGCAGTGCAAAGACTAGGGCTGGAAACACCATATATTTT. It translates to CSAKTRAGNTIYF.

The rearrangement joins TRBV20-1 to TRBJ2-3; TRBD2 might be the D (5 bases). The germline gives CDR1 DFQATT, CDR2 SNEGSKA (reference sequence). The CDR3 is 14 residues long. V was shortened by 6 bases and J by 0 bases, with 13 bases between the two germline ends. In nucleotides, the CDR3 is TGCAGTGCCACTAGGTCAACTAGCACAGATACGCAGTATTTT. Translated, it gives CSATRSTSTDTQYF.

This clonotype has only a few counts. V is TRBV7-3 and J is TRBJ2-3; 8 nucleotides match TRBD2. V trimming: 5 bases; J trimming: 5 bases; junction bases outside the gene matches: 15. The CDR3 has 17 residues. Looked up from germline, CDR1 is SGHTA and CDR2 is FQGTGA. The DNA of the CDR3 is TGTGCCAGCAGCCCCACGGGGGGGACTAATAGGGTAGATACGCAGTATTTT. It encodes CASSPTGGTNRVDTQYF.

The genes are TRBV4-1 and TRBJ2-5, with D perhaps assigned TRBD1 or TRBD2 (6 bases each). With the DNA end fitting TRBJ2-1 better, the J assignment may be wrong. Germline-derived CDR1 and CDR2 are MGHRA and YSYEKL. The CDR3 loop spans 14 amino acids. The CDR3 reads CASSQTPGGYEQFF. DNA of the CDR3: TGCGCCAGCAGCCAAACCCCCGGGGGCTATGAGCAGTTCTTC.